The clone carrying this T cell receptor (beta chain) was seen ten or more times. The antigen is not known. Attachment of unique molecular identifiers was made to individual cDNA molecules. TCRdb reprocessed the 5' RACE reads via MiXCR and lists one record per CDR3 protein. This table has 80,000 to 95,000 distinct CDR3 sequences, 15% to 20% appearing once. This sample stems from a study of early T cells in non-severe SARS-CoV-2 infection. Overall study: RNA in bulk from unsorted whole blood was sequenced, and chains were unpaired.

V was shortened by 5 bases and J by 4 bases, with 14 bases between the two germline ends. Germline V gives CDR1 SGHAT, CDR2 FQDESV (reference sequence). The CDR3 loop spans 14 amino acids. General observations from the study: A preference for anti-spike CD8 responses marked VDJdb matching, which missed private and CD4 specificities.

Sequencing was performed on whole blood, taken at baseline. The chain uses TRBV11-1 and TRBJ2-5; the D is unclear. The sequence derives from an adult who was a healthcare worker with PCR-confirmed SARS-CoV-2 infection or an uninfected control (not recorded which). This CDR3 reads CASSRGDPAETQYF. The CDR3 nucleotides are TGTGCCAGCAGCCGCGGCGACCCTGCAGAGACCCAGTACTTC.